A single sample is the source of the 23 T cell receptor beta chains below, sequenced in a study of blood T cell repertoires in COVID-19. Using immunoSEQ multiplex PCR, the repertoire was profiled, and TCRdb retains in-frame clones only, with some absent. The sample contains 130,000 to 150,000 clones, approximately 90% of which appear only once. Sequenced: PBMCs or T cells enriched from blood (not recorded which). The source is a woman aged 25-40 years with acute COVID-19.

The chain combines TRBV6-2 or TRBV6-3 with TRBJ2-2; 12 nucleotides line up with TRBD2. The germline V gene encodes CDR1 MNHEY and CDR2 SVGEGT. Trimming took 2 bases from V and 7 from J; bases not matched to a gene: 5. This CDR3 spans 16 amino acids. CDR3 sequence reads: CASSYRLAGAGGELFF. CDR3 in DNA: TGTGCCAGCAGTTACCGACTAGCGGGAGCAGGCGGGGAGCTGTTTTTT.

This clone appeared a single time. The chain links TRBV10-3 to TRBJ2-7; 8 positions match TRBD2. This CDR3 contains 18 residues. Trimming at V came to 0 bases and at J to 4 bases, leaving 14 bases not matched to a gene. Germline assignment: CDR1 ENHRY and CDR2 SYGVKD. The CDR3 sequence: CAISESIPVAGGTYEQYF. DNA for the CDR3: TGTGCCATCAGTGAGTCGATCCCCGTGGCGGGAGGAACTTACGAGCAGTACTTC.

The genes are TRBV5-1 and TRBJ2-1; TRBD2 agrees at 10 bases. The V gene end was trimmed by 4 bases and the J gene end by 3 bases; junction bases not matched to a gene: 4. The germline CDR1 and CDR2 sequences are SGHRS and YFSETQ. The CDR3 is 15 residues long. The CDR3: CASSVTSGNYNEQFF. CDR3 DNA sequence: TGCGCCAGCAGCGTAACTAGCGGGAACTACAATGAGCAGTTCTTC.

This clone was recorded only once. This chain joins TRBV18 and TRBJ2-7; the match to TRBD2 covers 9 bases. Looked up from germline, CDR1 is KGHSH and CDR2 is LQKENI. CDR3 length equals 15 residues. The trim removed 2 bases at V and 3 bases at J, leaving 5 bases unmatched. The CDR3 sequence: CASSPGGRGIYEQYF. CDR3 DNA: TGTGCCAGCTCACCAGGCGGGAGGGGTATCTACGAGCAGTACTTC.

The chain is built from TRBV28 and TRBJ2-1, with 8 bases aligning to TRBD1. Germline CDR1 MDHEN, CDR2 SYDVKM. This CDR3 contains 15 residues. Germline trimming cut 11 bases from V and 4 bases from J; bases unmatched to any gene: 13. As DNA, the CDR3 is TGTGCCTTAAGCCCCGGCAGGGGGCCTTACAATGAGCAGTTCTTC. Its translation: CALSPGRGPYNEQFF. Looking up the rest from reference TRBV28 and TRBJ2-1 gives the full variable domain: DVKVTQSSRYLVKRTGEKVFLECVQDMDHENMFWYRQDPGLGLRLIYFSYDVKMKEKGDIPEGYSVSREKKERFSLILESASTNQTSMYLCALSPGRGPYNEQFFGPGTRLTVL.

The rearrangement joins TRBV3-1 (or the pseudogene TRBV3-2) to TRBJ2-7, with 12 bases that match TRBD2. V was clipped by 1 base and J by 5 bases; unmatched bases: 6. The V gene's germline CDR1 is LGHDT and CDR2 YNNKEL (reference sequence). CDR3 size: 16 residues. Written as DNA, the CDR3 is TGTGCCAGCAGCCAAGGGCTAGCGGGAGGGCCAGACGAGCAGTACTTC. Encoded protein: CASSQGLAGGPDEQYF.

This chain links TRBV28 with TRBJ1-3; tentative D call: TRBD1 (5 bases). V was shortened by 6 bases and J by 1 base, with 10 bases between the two germline ends. This CDR3 spans 14 amino acids. CDR1 and CDR2 (germline): MDHEN, SYDVKM. This CDR3 is CASSSRVSGNTIYF. In nucleotides, the CDR3 is TGTGCCAGCAGCTCCAGGGTATCTGGAAACACCATATATTTT.

V usage is TRBV19 and J usage is TRBJ2-7, with 8 bases aligning to TRBD2. Germline loops: CDR1 LNHDA, CDR2 SQIVND (reference sequence). This CDR3 contains 15 residues. Trimming at V came to 3 bases and at J to 0 bases, leaving 4 bases not matched to a gene. The CDR3 here is CASSIYSGSSYEQYF. In DNA form, the CDR3 reads TGTGCCAGTAGTATCTACAGCGGGAGCTCCTACGAGCAGTACTTC.

The genes are TRBV12-5 and TRBJ2-3; 8 bases are shared with TRBD2. In germline, CDR1 is LGHNT, CDR2 FRNRAP. V was clipped by 2 bases and J by 2 bases; unmatched bases: 12. This CDR3 comprises 18 residues. The CDR3 coding sequence is TGTGCTAGTGGTTTGATCTCTGACGGGAGGGCCTACACAGATACGCAGTATTTT. It yields the protein CASGLISDGRAYTDTQYF. The full variable domain, in which reference TRBV12-5 and TRBJ2-3 provide the parts outside the CDR3, is DARVTQTPRHKVTEMGQEVTMRCQPILGHNTVFWYRQTMMQGLELLAYFRNRAPLDDSGMPKDRFSAEMPDATLATLKIQPSEPRDSAVYFCASGLISDGRAYTDTQYFGPGTRLTVL.

This chain joins TRBV11-2 and TRBJ1-3; 10 nucleotides align to TRBD1. The CDR3 is made up of 17 amino acids. The J segment lost 0 bases and the V segment lost 5 bases, leaving 7 bases of the junction unmatched. Germline-derived CDR1 and CDR2 are SGHAT and FQNNGV. For the CDR3, the DNA is TGTGCCAGCAGCCCAGGGACAGGGGCCTTCTCTGGAAACACCATATATTTT. Its translation is CASSPGTGAFSGNTIYF.

The chain combines TRBV7-3 with TRBJ1-2; TRBD1 matches at 9 bases. The CDR3 is made up of 15 amino acids. Germline CDR1 is SGHTA and CDR2 is FQGTGA. Trimming removed 2 bases from V and 2 bases from J; junction bases left unmatched: 3. CDR3 residues: CASSLGTGINYGYTF. Here the CDR3 DNA reads TGTGCCAGCAGCTTAGGGACAGGGATAAACTATGGCTACACCTTC.

The chain links TRBV11-2 to TRBJ1-1, with D unresolved. The V end was cut by 0 bases, the J end by 6 bases, with 17 bases between. CDR1 and CDR2 from the germline V gene are SGHAT and FQNNGV. The CDR3 sequence is 16 residues long. CDR3 protein: CASSLDDARIEAEAFF. The CDR3 nucleotides read TGTGCCAGCAGCTTAGATGACGCCCGGATTGAGGCTGAAGCTTTCTTT. The complete variable domain, with remaining parts taken from reference TRBV11-2 and TRBJ1-1, reads EAGVAQSPRYKIIEKRQSVAFWCNPISGHATLYWYQQILGQGPKLLIQFQNNGVVDDSQLPKDRFSAERLKGVDSTLKIQPAKLEDSAVYLCASSLDDARIEAEAFFGQGTRLTVV.

This chain joins TRBV30 and TRBJ1-6; D not certain. Germline V gives CDR1 GTSNPN, CDR2 SVGIG (reference sequence). CDR3 length equals 13 residues. Between the trimmed V and J ends, which lost 1 base and 5 bases, there was a span of 6 bases. The CDR3 loop reads CAWSGSNNSPLHF. The DNA for the CDR3 is TGTGCCTGGAGTGGTTCTAATAATTCACCCCTCCACTTT.

The chain uses TRBV2 and TRBJ2-1, with D maybe TRBD2 (5 bases). The CDR3 has 14 residues. Germline CDR1 is SNHLY and CDR2 is FYNNEI. V dropped 2 bases and J dropped 8 bases, with 13 bases sitting between them. The CDR3 DNA follows: TGTGCCAGCAGTGAATTCCCTAGCTTGGATGAGCAGTTCTTC. Translation: CASSEFPSLDEQFF.

The V call is TRBV5-6, the J call TRBJ2-7, with TRBD2 as a possible D gene (5 bases). The CDR3 covers 12 residues. CDR1 SGHDT and CDR2 YYEEEE come from the germline V gene. V was shortened by 4 bases and J by 3 bases, with 8 bases between the two germline ends. Here the CDR3 DNA reads TGTGCCAGCAGCCTCGGGGTCTACGAGCAGTACTTC. It is translated as CASSLGVYEQYF.

The CDR3 nucleotides read TGTGCCAGCAGTTTATCCAGTAATACAGATACGCAGTATTTT. Translating it yields CASSLSSNTDTQYF. The V call is TRBV28, the J call TRBJ2-3; D is unclear. The CDR3 contains 14 residues. The ends were cut back, 1 base at V and 3 bases at J, with 8 bases in the middle. Germline V lookup: CDR1 MDHEN, CDR2 SYDVKM.

The chain recombines TRBV5-5 with TRBJ1-6; TRBD1 agrees at 7 bases. V was pared by 3 bases and J by 11 bases, with 8 bases of the junction left unmatched. The CDR3 consists of 14 residues. CDR1 is SGHKS, CDR2 YYEKEE, per germline (reference sequence). In nucleotides, the CDR3 is TGTGCCAGCAGCTCTCCGGGACAGCCTACACCCCTCCACTTT. It translates to CASSSPGQPTPLHF.

The J gene is TRBJ2-3, the V gene TRBV4-1, with 8 bases lining up with TRBD2. CDR3 length: 18 residues. The V segment lost 0 bases and the J segment 1 base; nucleotides outside the gene matches: 9. Germline CDR1 is MGHRA and CDR2 is YSYEKL. CDR3 in DNA: TGCGCCAGCAGCCAAGATCGGGGGTCTAGCGGGCGCACAGATACGCAGTATTTT. This encodes CASSQDRGSSGRTDTQYF.

This clone was observed a single time. This chain uses TRBV19 with TRBJ1-6, with 7 bases aligning to TRBD1. Unmatched junction bases numbered 8, after V lost 3 bases and J lost 0 bases. The V gene's germline CDR1 is LNHDA and CDR2 SQIVND (reference sequence). This CDR3 contains 18 residues. This chain's CDR3 is CASSIRQGRSSYNSPLHF. The CDR3 region has the DNA TGTGCCAGTAGTATCCGACAGGGAAGGAGCTCCTATAATTCACCCCTCCACTTT.

Only a few counts were recorded for this clone. The gene calls are TRBV28 and TRBJ2-7, with 7 bases matching TRBD1. The CDR3 contains 14 residues. V lost 10 bases and J lost 2; bases outside the gene matches: 11. The V gene's germline CDR1 is MDHEN and CDR2 SYDVKM. The CDR3 sequence: CATEPRDRTYEQYF. The DNA of the CDR3 is TGTGCCACTGAGCCGAGGGACAGAACCTACGAGCAGTACTTC.

This chain links TRBV28 with TRBJ1-2; D not certain. Looked up from germline, CDR1 is MDHEN and CDR2 is SYDVKM. Deletions cut 5 bases from V and 14 bases from J, with 18 bases between. The CDR3 runs 12 residues. As DNA, the CDR3 is TGTGCCAGCAGTCTTTCACTGGACTGGGTTACCTTC. Encoded protein: CASSLSLDWVTF.

This clone was observed a few times. The V and J genes are TRBV6-2 or TRBV6-3 and TRBJ1-4; TRBD1 agrees at 7 bases. Germline values: CDR1 MNHEY, CDR2 SVGEGT. This CDR3 has 14 amino acids. V was pared by 6 bases and J by 11 bases, with 12 bases of the junction left unmatched. This chain's CDR3 is CASSQGQETKKLFF. The CDR3 coding sequence is TGTGCCAGCAGCCAAGGACAGGAAACCAAGAAACTGTTTTTT.

The chain recombines TRBV3-1 (or the pseudogene TRBV3-2) with TRBJ2-7, with 9 bases that match TRBD2. In germline, CDR1 is LGHDT, CDR2 YNNKEL (reference sequence). This CDR3 spans 17 amino acids. J lost 3 bases, V lost 1 base, and 10 bases had no gene match. This CDR3 reads CASSQGLAGKEGYEQYF. In DNA form, the CDR3 reads TGTGCCAGCAGCCAAGGGCTAGCGGGGAAAGAGGGCTACGAGCAGTACTTC.